Sequencing of this T cell receptor beta chain was carried out in a study of OX40 agonist ivuxolimab in advanced cancers. Notes on the research overall: The costimulatory receptor OX40 (CD134) was targeted by ivuxolimab, a fully human IgG2 agonistic monoclonal antibody. Intravenous ivuxolimab was administered to patients every 2 weeks at six dose levels: 0.01, 0.1, 0.3, 1.5, 3 and 10 mg/kg. Of the 50 to 55 dose-escalation patients, hepatocellular carcinoma was present in some 19, melanoma in some 15, renal cell carcinoma in 9 and head and neck cancer in 9. In the dose-escalation cohort, around four fifths of patients were male, and the mean age was approximately 60 years, with a range of about 23 to 85. Patients were allowed to have had prior anti-PD-1, anti-PD-L1 or anti-CTLA-4 therapy, and 40% of the dose-escalation patients had previously received checkpoint inhibitors. Partial responses occurred in three dose-escalation patients: two with cutaneous melanoma and one with hepatocellular carcinoma. Peripheral TCRbeta sequencing was intended to test whether TCR sequence diversity was altered and clonal T-cell expansion was caused by ivuxolimab. The paper covers the monotherapy dose-escalation part of the phase I ivuxolimab trial, which included N of about 51 patients.

Genomic DNA was extracted from sorted cells for sequencing of the TCRbeta CDR3 region. The immunoSEQ Assay was used for sequencing of TCRbeta CDR3 regions. TCRdb carries this immuneACCESS record with in-frame sequences only. Its versions omit some clonotypes, under half of them owing to an unresolved V gene in the studies checked, with the rest unexplained. Present in this sample are roughly 100,000 clones, around 90% of which were seen just once. Around 0.76% of the sample lies in the top ten. Reading the germline V gene (reference sequence) gives CDR1 GTSNPN and CDR2 SVGIG. The cysteine opens and the phenylalanine closes a CDR3 of 11 amino acids. The read is trimmed to its CDR3 DNA, 33 bases read in frame from base 1. What the research found in general, with its limitations: Partial responders in the 0.1-3.0 mg/kg groups had among the lowest normalized peripheral clonal expansion, especially among CD8+ T cells. After ivuxolimab, more expanded clones were found on average in CD8+ T cells than in CD4+ T cells. At doses from 0.1 to 3.0 mg/kg, clonal expansion was seen in both CD4+ and CD8+ blood T cells between baseline and week 6. Antigen specificity was not determined for the clonally expanded peripheral T cells. Low levels of normalized T-cell clonal expansion were also seen in some patients who did not respond.

The trial excluded patients who had a history of autoimmune disease or were on systemic immunosuppression. In every dose cohort, peripheral blood was drawn for TCR sequencing at baseline, cycle 4 day 1, and cycle 7 day 1. The samples were drawn from a first-in-human, open-label, multicenter phase I dose-escalation trial of ivuxolimab. The trial enrolled adults with locally advanced or metastatic head and neck squamous cell, hepatocellular, melanoma or renal cell carcinoma. CD4+ and CD8+ T cells were sorted separately from peripheral blood before TCR sequencing. This clone came up once. It has no known antigen specificity. One end of the junction fails to match germline, which may point to a read error.

Rearrangement joined TRBV30 to TRBJ2-1, with TRBD2 identical over 8 junction bases. The sequence was obtained from an adult with an advanced solid tumor such as melanoma, head and neck, liver or kidney cancer. The sample here was CD4+ or CD8+ T cells sorted from blood, taken in a trial of the OX40 agonist ivuxolimab. The DNA is TGTGCCCGGAGCGGGGGCGCCGAGCAGTTCTTC. Translated, this gives CARSGGAEQFF. The variable domain in full, with residues beyond the CDR3 obtained from the reference TRBV30 and TRBJ2-1 genes, is SQTIHQWPATLVQPVGSPLSLECTVEGTSNPNLYWYRQAAGRGLQLLFYSVGIGQISSEVPQNLSASRPQDRQFILSSKKLLLSDSGFYLCARSGGAEQFFGPGTRLTVL.